This T cell receptor beta chain was recovered during a study of shared clonotypes between healthy human individuals. Background on the study: The cohort comprised a couple of women and a few men. Their ages spanned 18 to 49 years. Study-wide results and limits: When naive CD4 clonotypes were compared across a few donors, around 4.6% were shared. Clonotypes shared by all four donors outscored non-shared clonotypes in generation probability.

Concerning this clone itself: Its antigen is not known.

This was a deep-level run. The data were produced by immunoSEQ multiplex PCR, yet TCRdb's version contains in-frame clones alone and is incomplete. Of over a million clones listed, about 75% are singletons. V lost 5 bases and J 3 bases, leaving 6 bases between the germline ends. Per the germline V gene, CDR1 is KGHSH and CDR2 is LQKENI. The CDR3 is 12 amino acids. The sequencing input was memory CD4+ T cells sorted from blood. Regarding subset: CD45RA-negative fraction. This clonotype originated in a man younger than 30 in good health. The chain combines TRBV18 with TRBJ2-3, with no clear D. CDR3 protein: CASSSTTDTQYF. DNA of the CDR3: TGTGCCAGCTCAAGCACTACAGATACGCAGTATTTT.